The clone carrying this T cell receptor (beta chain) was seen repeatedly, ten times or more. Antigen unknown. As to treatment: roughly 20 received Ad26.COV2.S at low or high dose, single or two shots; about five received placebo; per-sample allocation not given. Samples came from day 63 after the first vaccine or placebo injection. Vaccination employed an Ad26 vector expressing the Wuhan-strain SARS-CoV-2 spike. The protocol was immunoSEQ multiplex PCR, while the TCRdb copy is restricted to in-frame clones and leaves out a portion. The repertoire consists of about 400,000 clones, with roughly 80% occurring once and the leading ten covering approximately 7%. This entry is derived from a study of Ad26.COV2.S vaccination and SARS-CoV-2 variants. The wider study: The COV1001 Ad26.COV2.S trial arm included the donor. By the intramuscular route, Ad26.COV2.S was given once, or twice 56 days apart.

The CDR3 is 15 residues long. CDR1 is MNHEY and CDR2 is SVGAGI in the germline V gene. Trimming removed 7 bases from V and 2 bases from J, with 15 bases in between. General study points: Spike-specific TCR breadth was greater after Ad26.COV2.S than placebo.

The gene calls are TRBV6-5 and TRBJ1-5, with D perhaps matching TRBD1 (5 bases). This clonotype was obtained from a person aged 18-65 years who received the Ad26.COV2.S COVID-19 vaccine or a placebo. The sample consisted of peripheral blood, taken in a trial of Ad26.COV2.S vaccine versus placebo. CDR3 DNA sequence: TGTGCCAGCAAGTATCAGCTGGGGGGCAATCAGCCCCAGCATTTT. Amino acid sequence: CASKYQLGGNQPQHF.